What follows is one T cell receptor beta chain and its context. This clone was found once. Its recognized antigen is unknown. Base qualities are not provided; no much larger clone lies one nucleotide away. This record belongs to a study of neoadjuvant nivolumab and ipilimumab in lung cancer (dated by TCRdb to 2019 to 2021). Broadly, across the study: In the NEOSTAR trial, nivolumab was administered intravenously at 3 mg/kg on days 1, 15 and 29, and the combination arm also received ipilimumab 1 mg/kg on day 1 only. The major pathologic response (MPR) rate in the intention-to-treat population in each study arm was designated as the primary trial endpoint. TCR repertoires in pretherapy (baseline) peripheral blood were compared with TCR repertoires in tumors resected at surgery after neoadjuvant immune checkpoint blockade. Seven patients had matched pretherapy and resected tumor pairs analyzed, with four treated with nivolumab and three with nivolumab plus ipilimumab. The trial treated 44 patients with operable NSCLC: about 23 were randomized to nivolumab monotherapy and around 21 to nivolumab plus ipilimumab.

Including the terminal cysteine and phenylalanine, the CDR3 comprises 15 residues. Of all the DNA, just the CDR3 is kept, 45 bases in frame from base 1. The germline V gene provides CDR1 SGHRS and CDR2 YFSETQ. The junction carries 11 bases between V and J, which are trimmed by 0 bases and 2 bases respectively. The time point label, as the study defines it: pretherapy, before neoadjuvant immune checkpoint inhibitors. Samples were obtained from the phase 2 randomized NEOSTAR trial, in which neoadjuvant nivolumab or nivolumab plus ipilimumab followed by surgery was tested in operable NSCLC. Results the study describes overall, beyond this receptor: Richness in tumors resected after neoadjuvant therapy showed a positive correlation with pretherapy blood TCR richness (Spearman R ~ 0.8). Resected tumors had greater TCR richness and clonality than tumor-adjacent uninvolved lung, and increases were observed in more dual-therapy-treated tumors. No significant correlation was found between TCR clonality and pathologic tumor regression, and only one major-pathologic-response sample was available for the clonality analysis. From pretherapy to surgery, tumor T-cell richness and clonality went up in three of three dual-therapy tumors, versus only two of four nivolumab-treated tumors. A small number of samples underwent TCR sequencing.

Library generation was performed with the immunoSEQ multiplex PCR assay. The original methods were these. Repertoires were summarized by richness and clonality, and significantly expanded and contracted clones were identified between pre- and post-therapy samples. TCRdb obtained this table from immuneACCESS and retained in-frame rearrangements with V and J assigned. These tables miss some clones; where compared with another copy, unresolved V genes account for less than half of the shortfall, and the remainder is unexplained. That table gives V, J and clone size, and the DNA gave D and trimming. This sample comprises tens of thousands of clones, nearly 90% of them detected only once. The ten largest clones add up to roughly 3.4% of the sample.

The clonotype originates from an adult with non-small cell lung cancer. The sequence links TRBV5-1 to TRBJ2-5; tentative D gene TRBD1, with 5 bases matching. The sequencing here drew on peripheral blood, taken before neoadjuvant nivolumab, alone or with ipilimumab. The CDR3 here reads CASSLGIAGQETQYF. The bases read TGCGCCAGCAGCTTGGGAATCGCAGGGCAAGAGACCCAGTACTTC. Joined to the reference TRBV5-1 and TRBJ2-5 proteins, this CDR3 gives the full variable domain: KAGVTQTPRYLIKTRGQQVTLSCSPISGHRSVSWYQQTPGQGLQFLFEYFSETQRNKGNFPGRFSGRQFSNSRSEMNVSTLELGDSALYLCASSLGIAGQETQYFGPGTRLLVL.